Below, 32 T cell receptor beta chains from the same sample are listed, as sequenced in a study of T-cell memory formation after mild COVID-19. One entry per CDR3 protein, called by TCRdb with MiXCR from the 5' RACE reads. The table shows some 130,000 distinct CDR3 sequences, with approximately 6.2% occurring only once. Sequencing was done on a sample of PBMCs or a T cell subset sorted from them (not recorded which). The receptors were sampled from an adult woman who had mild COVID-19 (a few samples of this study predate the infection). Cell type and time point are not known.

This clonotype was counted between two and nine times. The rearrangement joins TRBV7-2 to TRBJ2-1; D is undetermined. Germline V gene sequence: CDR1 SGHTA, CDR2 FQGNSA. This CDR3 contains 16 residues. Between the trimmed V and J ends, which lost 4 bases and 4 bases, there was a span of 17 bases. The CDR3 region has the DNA TGTGCCAGCAGCTCCCACTCGACCAGTACTTACAATGAGCAGTTCTTC. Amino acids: CASSSHSTSTYNEQFF.

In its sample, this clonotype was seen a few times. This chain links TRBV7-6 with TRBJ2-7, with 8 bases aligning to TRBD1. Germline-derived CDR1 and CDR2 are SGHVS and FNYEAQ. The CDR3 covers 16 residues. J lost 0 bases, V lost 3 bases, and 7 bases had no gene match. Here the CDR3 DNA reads TGTGCCAGCAGCTTGAGACAGGGGTCGATCTCCTACGAGCAGTACTTC. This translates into CASSLRQGSISYEQYF. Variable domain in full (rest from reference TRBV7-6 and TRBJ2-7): GAGVSQSPRYKVTKRGQDVALRCDPISGHVSLYWYRQALGQGPEFLTYFNYEAQQDKSGLPNDRFSAERPEGSISTLTIQRTEQRDSAMYRCASSLRQGSISYEQYFGPGTRLTVT.

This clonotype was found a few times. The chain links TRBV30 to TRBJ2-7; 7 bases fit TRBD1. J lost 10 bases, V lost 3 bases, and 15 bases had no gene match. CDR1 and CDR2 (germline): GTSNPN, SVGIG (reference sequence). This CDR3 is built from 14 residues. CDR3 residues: CAWRADPGQRPQYF. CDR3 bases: TGTGCCTGGAGAGCCGATCCGGGACAGCGGCCCCAGTACTTC.

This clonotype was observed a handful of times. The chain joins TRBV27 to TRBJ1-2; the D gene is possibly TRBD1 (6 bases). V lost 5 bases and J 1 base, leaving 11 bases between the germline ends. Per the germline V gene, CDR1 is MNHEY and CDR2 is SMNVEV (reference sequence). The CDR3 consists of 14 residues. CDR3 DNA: TGTGCCAGCAGTCAGACAGGAGATAACTATGGCTACACCTTC. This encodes CASSQTGDNYGYTF.

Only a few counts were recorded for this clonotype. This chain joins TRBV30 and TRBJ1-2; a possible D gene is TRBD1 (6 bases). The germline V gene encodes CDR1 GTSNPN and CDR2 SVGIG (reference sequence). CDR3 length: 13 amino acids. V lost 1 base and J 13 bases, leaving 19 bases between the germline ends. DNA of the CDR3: TGTGCCTGGAGTGAGAGGCGGGGGGCGCACGGCACCTTC. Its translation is CAWSERRGAHGTF.

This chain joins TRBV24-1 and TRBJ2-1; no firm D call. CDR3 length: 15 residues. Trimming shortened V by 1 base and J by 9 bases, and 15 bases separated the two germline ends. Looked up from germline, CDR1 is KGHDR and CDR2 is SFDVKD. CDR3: CATSDFLGPPGEQFF. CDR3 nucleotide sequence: TGTGCCACCAGTGATTTCCTAGGGCCCCCCGGTGAGCAGTTCTTC.

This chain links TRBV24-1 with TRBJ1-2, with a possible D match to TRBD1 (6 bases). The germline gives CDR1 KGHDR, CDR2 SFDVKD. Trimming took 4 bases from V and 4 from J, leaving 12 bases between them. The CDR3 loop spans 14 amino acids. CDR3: CATSEKTGFYGYTF. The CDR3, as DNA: TGTGCCACCAGTGAAAAGACAGGCTTCTATGGCTACACCTTC.

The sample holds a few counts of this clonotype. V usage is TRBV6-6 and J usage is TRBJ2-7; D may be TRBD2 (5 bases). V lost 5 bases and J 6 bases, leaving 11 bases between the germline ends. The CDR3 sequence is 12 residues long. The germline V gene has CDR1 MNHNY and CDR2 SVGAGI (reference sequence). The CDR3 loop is CASSQQRAEQYF. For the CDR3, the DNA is TGTGCCAGCAGTCAACAGAGGGCCGAGCAGTACTTC.

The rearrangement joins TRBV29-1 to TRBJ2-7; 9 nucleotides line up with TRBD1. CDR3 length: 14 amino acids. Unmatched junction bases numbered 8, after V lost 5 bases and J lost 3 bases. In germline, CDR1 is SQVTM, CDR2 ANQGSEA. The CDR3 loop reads CSVLGGTGIYEQYF. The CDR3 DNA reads TGCAGCGTTCTTGGAGGGACAGGGATCTACGAGCAGTACTTC.

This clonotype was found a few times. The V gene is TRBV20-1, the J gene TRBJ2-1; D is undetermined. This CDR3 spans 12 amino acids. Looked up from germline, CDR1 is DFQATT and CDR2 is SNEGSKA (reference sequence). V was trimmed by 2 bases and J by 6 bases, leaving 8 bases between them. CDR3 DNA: TGCAGTGCTAGACTAGACCTCAATGAGCAGTTCTTC. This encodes CSARLDLNEQFF.

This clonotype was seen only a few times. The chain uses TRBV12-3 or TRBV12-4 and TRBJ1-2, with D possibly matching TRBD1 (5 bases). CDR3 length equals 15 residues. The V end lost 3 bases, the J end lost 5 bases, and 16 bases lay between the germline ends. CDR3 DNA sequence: TGTGCCAGCAGTTTGAGCAGTGAGGGGTCGTATGGCTACACCTTC. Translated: CASSLSSEGSYGYTF.

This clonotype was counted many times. CDR3 region: CASSLDGTRNIQYF. DNA of the CDR3: TGCGCCAGCAGCTTGGATGGGACCAGAAACATTCAGTACTTC. The J gene is TRBJ2-4, the V gene TRBV5-1; the D gene could be TRBD1 or TRBD2 (5 bases each). The germline V gene has CDR1 SGHRS and CDR2 YFSETQ. The CDR3 spans 14 residues. The germline V and J ends were trimmed by 0 bases and 6 bases, with 10 bases remaining between them.

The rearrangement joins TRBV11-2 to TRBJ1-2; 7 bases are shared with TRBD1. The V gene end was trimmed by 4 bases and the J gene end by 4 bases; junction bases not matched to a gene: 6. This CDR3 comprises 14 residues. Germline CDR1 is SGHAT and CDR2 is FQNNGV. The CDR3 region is CASSSLRDSYGYTF. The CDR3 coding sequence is TGTGCCAGCAGCTCGCTACGGGACAGCTATGGCTACACCTTC.

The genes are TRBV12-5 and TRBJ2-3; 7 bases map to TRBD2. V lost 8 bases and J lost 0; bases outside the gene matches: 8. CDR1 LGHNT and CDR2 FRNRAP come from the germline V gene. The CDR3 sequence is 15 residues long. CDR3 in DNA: TGTGCTAGTCCTTTGAGCGGGGAAAGCACAGATACGCAGTATTTT. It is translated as CASPLSGESTDTQYF.

In DNA form, the CDR3 reads TGTGCCAGCTCCTCGCACCCCTTAACTAGCGGACCGAGACTTACCGGGGAGCTGTTTTTT. The encoded protein is CASSSHPLTSGPRLTGELFF. The chain joins TRBV18 to TRBJ2-2; 8 nucleotides line up with TRBD2. Trimming took 6 bases from V and 5 from J; bases not matched to a gene: 23. Per germline, CDR1 KGHSH and CDR2 LQKENI. The CDR3 covers 20 residues.

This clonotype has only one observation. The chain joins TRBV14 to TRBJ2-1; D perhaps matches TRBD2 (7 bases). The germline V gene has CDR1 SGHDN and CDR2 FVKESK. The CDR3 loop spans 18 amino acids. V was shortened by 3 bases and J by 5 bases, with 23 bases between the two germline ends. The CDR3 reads CASSHPFTGGAQHNEQFF. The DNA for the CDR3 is TGTGCCAGCAGCCACCCCTTTACGGGGGGCGCCCAGCACAATGAGCAGTTCTTC.

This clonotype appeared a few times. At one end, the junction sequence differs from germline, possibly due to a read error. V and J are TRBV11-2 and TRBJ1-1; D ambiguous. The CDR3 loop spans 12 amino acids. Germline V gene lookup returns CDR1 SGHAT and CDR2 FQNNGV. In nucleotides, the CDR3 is TGTGCCAGCAGCTTAGACAGGTTTTCGGTCTCGTTT. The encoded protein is CASSLDRFSVSF.

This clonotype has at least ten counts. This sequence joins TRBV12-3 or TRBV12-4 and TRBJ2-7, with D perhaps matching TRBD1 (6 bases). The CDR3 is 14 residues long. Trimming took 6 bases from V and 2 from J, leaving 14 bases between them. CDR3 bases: TGTGCCAGCAGGGTGGACAGACCTCCCTACGAGCAGTACTTC. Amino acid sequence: CASRVDRPPYEQYF.

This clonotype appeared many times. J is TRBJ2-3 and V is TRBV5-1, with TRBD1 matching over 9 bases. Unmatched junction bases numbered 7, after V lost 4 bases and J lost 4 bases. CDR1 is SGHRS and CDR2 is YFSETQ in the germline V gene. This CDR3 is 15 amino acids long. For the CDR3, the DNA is TGCGCCAGCAGCCGGGGACAGGGAGGTGCAGATACGCAGTATTTT. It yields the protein CASSRGQGGADTQYF. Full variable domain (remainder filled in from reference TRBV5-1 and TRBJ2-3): KAGVTQTPRYLIKTRGQQVTLSCSPISGHRSVSWYQQTPGQGLQFLFEYFSETQRNKGNFPGRFSGRQFSNSRSEMNVSTLELGDSALYLCASSRGQGGADTQYFGPGTRLTVL.

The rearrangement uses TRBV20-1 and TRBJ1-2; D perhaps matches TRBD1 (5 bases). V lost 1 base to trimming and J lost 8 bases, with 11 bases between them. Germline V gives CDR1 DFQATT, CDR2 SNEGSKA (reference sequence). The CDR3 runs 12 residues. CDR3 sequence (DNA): TGCAGTGCTAGAGTGGAGGGGTACGGCTACACCTTC. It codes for CSARVEGYGYTF.

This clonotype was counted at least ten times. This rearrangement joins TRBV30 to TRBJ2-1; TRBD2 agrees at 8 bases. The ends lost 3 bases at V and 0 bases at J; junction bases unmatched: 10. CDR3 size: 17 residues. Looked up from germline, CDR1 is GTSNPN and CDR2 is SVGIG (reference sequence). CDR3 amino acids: CAWSGGATLSSYNEQFF. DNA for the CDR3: TGTGCCTGGAGCGGGGGGGCTACCCTTAGCTCCTACAATGAGCAGTTCTTC.

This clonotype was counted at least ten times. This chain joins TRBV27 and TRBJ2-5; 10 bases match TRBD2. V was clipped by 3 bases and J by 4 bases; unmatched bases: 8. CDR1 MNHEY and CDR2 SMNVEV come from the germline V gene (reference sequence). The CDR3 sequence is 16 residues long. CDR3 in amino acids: CASSFSSGRAGETQYF. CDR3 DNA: TGTGCCAGCAGTTTTAGCAGCGGGAGGGCTGGAGAGACCCAGTACTTC.

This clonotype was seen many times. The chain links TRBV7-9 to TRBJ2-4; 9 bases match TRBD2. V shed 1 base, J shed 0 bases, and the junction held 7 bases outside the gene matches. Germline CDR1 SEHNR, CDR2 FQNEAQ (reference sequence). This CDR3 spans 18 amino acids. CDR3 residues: CASSLGRLAEGAKNIQYF. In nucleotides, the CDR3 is TGTGCCAGCAGCTTAGGTAGACTAGCGGAGGGAGCCAAAAACATTCAGTACTTC.

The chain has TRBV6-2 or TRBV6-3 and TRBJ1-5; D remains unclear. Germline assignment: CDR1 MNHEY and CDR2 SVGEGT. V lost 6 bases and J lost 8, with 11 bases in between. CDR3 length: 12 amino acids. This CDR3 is CASRNRLEPQHF. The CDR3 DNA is TGTGCCAGCAGAAACAGACTTGAGCCCCAGCATTTT.

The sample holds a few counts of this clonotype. The CDR3 sequence: CASISGSDAKNIQYF. CDR3 nucleotides: TGTGCCAGCATAAGCGGGAGCGATGCCAAAAACATTCAGTACTTC. This sequence joins TRBV7-9 and TRBJ2-4; 8 bases fit TRBD2. Germline V gives CDR1 SEHNR, CDR2 FQNEAQ (reference sequence). This CDR3 has 15 amino acids. With V trimmed by 7 bases and J by 1 base, 6 bases remained unmatched.

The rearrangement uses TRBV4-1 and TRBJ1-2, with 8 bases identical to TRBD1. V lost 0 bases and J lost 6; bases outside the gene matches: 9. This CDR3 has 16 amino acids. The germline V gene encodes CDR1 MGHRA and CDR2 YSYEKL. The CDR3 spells CASSQERTGKKDGYTF. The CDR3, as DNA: TGCGCCAGCAGCCAAGAAAGGACAGGGAAGAAGGATGGCTACACCTTC.

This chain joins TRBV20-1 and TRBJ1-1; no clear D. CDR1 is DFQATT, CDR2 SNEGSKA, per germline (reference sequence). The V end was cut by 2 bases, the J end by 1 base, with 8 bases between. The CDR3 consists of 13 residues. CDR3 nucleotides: TGCAGTGCTAGAAGGGCCGGGAACACTGAAGCTTTCTTT. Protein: CSARRAGNTEAFF.

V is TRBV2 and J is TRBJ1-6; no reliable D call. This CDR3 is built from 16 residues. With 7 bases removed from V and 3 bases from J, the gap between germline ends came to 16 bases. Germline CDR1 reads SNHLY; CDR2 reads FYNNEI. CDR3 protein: CASTARALNYNSPLHF. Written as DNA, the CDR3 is TGTGCCAGCACGGCTAGGGCCCTGAACTATAATTCACCCCTCCACTTT.

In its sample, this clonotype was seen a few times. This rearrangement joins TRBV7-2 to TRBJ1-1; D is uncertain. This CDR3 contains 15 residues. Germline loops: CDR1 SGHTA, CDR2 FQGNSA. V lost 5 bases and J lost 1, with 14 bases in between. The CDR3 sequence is CASSPFPAGNTEAFF. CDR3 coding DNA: TGTGCCAGCAGCCCCTTTCCGGCGGGGAACACTGAAGCTTTCTTT.

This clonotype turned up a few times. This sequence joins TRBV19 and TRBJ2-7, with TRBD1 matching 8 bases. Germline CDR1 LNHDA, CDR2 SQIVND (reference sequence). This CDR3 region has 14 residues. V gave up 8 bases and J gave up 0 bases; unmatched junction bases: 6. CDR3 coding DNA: TGTGCCAGTGGGGCGGACAGGGACTCCTACGAGCAGTACTTC. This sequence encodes CASGADRDSYEQYF.

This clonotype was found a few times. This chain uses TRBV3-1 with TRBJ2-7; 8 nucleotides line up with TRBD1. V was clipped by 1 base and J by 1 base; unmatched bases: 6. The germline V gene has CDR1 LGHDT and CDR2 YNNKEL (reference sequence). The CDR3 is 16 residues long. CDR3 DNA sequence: TGTGCCAGCAGCCAAGGACAGGGGAGGATATCCTACGAGCAGTACTTC. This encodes CASSQGQGRISYEQYF.

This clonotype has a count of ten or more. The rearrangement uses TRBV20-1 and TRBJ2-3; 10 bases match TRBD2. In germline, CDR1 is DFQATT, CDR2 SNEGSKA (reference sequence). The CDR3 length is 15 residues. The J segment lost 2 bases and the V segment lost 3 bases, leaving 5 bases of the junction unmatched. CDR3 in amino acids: CSARASGGHTDTQYF. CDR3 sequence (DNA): TGCAGTGCTAGGGCTAGCGGGGGACACACAGATACGCAGTATTTT.